The 30 T cell receptor beta chains below were found in one sample sequenced in a study of CD8 T cells in ankylosing spondylitis. One entry per CDR3 protein results from TCRdb running MiXCR on the 5' RACE reads. This sample carries 250,000 or so distinct CDR3 sequences, approximately 10% of them seen once, and the ten largest clones take about 3%. The source material was blood, either unsorted or a sorted T cell fraction (not recorded which). All receptors come from a male donor with ankylosing spondylitis or in good health (not recorded which).

At least ten counts were recorded for this clonotype. The V call is TRBV15, the J call TRBJ2-1, with 9 nucleotides matching TRBD2. Trimming took 0 bases from V and 2 from J; bases not matched to a gene: 5. CDR1 LNHNV and CDR2 YYDKDF come from the germline V gene (reference sequence). The length of the CDR3 is 17 residues. CDR3 sequence (DNA): TGTGCCACCAGCAGAGATCTGGGACTAGCTGCCTACAATGAGCAGTTCTTC. Translated: CATSRDLGLAAYNEQFF.

This clonotype occurred many times. This chain uses TRBV4-1 with TRBJ1-3, with D unclear. In germline, CDR1 is MGHRA, CDR2 YSYEKL. Trimming removed 0 bases from V and 8 bases from J, with 11 bases in between. The CDR3 consists of 14 residues. This CDR3 is CASSQEDGGHTIYF. The CDR3 bases are TGCGCCAGCAGCCAAGAGGACGGCGGGCACACCATATATTTT.

CDR3: CSVEGSELGYNEQFF. For the CDR3, the DNA is TGCAGCGTTGAAGGGAGTGAGTTGGGCTACAATGAGCAGTTCTTC. The genes are TRBV29-1 and TRBJ2-1, with D hard to call. CDR1 is SQVTM and CDR2 is ANQGSEA in the germline V gene. This CDR3 is built from 15 residues. The germline V and J ends were trimmed by 1 base and 3 bases, with 13 bases remaining between them.

The chain links TRBV20-1 to TRBJ2-5; D unresolved. The CDR3 extends over 11 amino acids. Germline CDR1 is DFQATT and CDR2 is SNEGSKA (reference sequence). With 3 bases removed from V and 4 bases from J, the gap between germline ends came to 6 bases. The DNA of the CDR3 is TGCAGTGCTAGCTATGCAGAGACCCAGTACTTC. Its translation is CSASYAETQYF.

Many counts were recorded for this clonotype. This chain connects TRBV6-5 to TRBJ2-5; D is ambiguous. CDR3 length equals 14 residues. Germline CDR1 reads MNHEY; CDR2 reads SVGAGI. Trimming shortened V by 4 bases and J by 4 bases, and 13 bases separated the two germline ends. The CDR3 sequence: CASSFLVLLETQYF. In nucleotides, the CDR3 is TGTGCCAGCAGTTTCCTTGTCCTGCTAGAGACCCAGTACTTC.

Worth noting for this clonotype: A much larger clone sits a single nucleotide away, making a read error possible. This chain uses TRBV12-3 or TRBV12-4 with TRBJ2-7; D may be TRBD2 (6 bases). The CDR3 contains 13 residues. CDR3 DNA sequence: TGTGCCTGCAGTTCGGGGGTTTCCTACGAGCAGTACTTC. This codes for CACSSGVSYEQYF.

This clonotype was seen many times. The chain employs TRBV3-1 and TRBJ2-7; a weak D match, TRBD2 (5 bases). Germline V gene data show CDR1 as LGHDT and CDR2 as YNNKEL (reference sequence). This CDR3 comprises 11 residues. Trimming took 5 bases from V and 5 from J, leaving 7 bases between them. The CDR3, as DNA: TGTGCCAGCAGCGTCGGGAACGAGCAGTACTTC. It translates to CASSVGNEQYF.

This clonotype was seen ten or more times. The rearrangement uses TRBV20-1 and TRBJ1-1; D remains ambiguous. Germline CDR1 is DFQATT and CDR2 is SNEGSKA (reference sequence). CDR3 length: 14 residues. Trimming took off 0 bases at V and 0 bases at J, with 8 bases between the two ends. The DNA for the CDR3 is TGCAGTGCTAGAGACCCTACAATGAACACTGAAGCTTTCTTT. It encodes CSARDPTMNTEAFF.

This chain uses TRBV3-1 with TRBJ2-2; 13 bases match TRBD2. Germline values: CDR1 LGHDT, CDR2 YNNKEL (reference sequence). This CDR3 is 19 amino acids long. V lost 8 bases and J lost 4; bases outside the gene matches: 16. The CDR3 nucleotides read TGTGCCAGCTGTCCGCCCGGGACTAGCGGGATGTGGAGCACCGGGGAGCTGTTTTTT. It yields the protein CASCPPGTSGMWSTGELFF.

This clonotype was picked up many times. V is TRBV5-6 and J is TRBJ2-1; D gene ambiguous. Germline assignment: CDR1 SGHDT and CDR2 YYEEEE. The CDR3 consists of 13 residues. V gave up 1 base and J gave up 5 bases, with 7 bases separating them. The CDR3 protein is CASSLNSNNEQFF. The CDR3 DNA follows: TGTGCCAGCAGCTTGAACAGTAACAATGAGCAGTTCTTC.

In this sample, this clonotype turned up many times. The chain couples TRBV20-1 to TRBJ2-7; 8 nucleotides match TRBD2. Per the germline V gene, CDR1 is DFQATT and CDR2 is SNEGSKA (reference sequence). This CDR3 spans 14 amino acids. The ends lost 3 bases at V and 2 bases at J; junction bases unmatched: 6. The CDR3 region is CSASRGGRTYEQYF. The DNA of the CDR3 is TGCAGTGCTAGCCGGGGGGGGAGAACCTACGAGCAGTACTTC.

This clonotype was observed many times. This chain uses TRBV12-3 or TRBV12-4 with TRBJ1-5; TRBD1 matches 8 bases. This CDR3 has 17 amino acids. V was clipped by 2 bases and J by 6 bases; unmatched bases: 12. This chain's CDR3 is CASSLYYTGGKFQPQHF. The CDR3 DNA sequence: TGTGCCAGCAGTTTATATTATACAGGGGGGAAATTTCAGCCCCAGCATTTT.

V and J are TRBV30 and TRBJ2-2; 7 bases map to TRBD1. The CDR3 spans 14 residues. Germline loops: CDR1 GTSNPN, CDR2 SVGIG (reference sequence). With 4 bases clipped from V and 6 bases from J, the junction kept 8 bases outside the gene matches. The CDR3 DNA reads as TGTGCCTGGACCACCGGGACAGATGCCGGGGAGCTGTTTTTT. It encodes CAWTTGTDAGELFF.

This clonotype was detected many times. This chain joins TRBV6-5 and TRBJ1-2; D unresolved. The germline V gene has CDR1 MNHEY and CDR2 SVGAGI. V was pared by 5 bases and J by 5 bases, with 9 bases between. The CDR3 sequence is 12 residues long. The CDR3 DNA reads TGTGCCAGCAGTCGGGGAGGGTATGGCTACACCTTC. Protein product: CASSRGGYGYTF.

The chain joins TRBV5-5 to TRBJ2-7; D is perhaps TRBD2 (5 bases). Germline-derived CDR1 and CDR2 are SGHKS and YYEKEE (reference sequence). Trimming removed 0 bases from V and 5 bases from J, with 12 bases in between. The CDR3 runs 14 residues. CDR3 residues: CASSLVGVTDEQYF. Written as DNA, the CDR3 is TGTGCCAGCAGCTTGGTCGGGGTGACGGACGAGCAGTACTTC.

This chain links TRBV12-3 or TRBV12-4 with TRBJ1-4, with TRBD1 matching 11 bases. The CDR3 spans 15 residues. V lost 5 bases to trimming and J lost 10 bases; unmatched junction nucleotides: 9. CDR3 DNA: TGTGCCAGCAGTAAAGGACAGGGGGCTACGGTAAAACTGTTTTTT. This codes for CASSKGQGATVKLFF.

V gene TRBV12-3 or TRBV12-4 combines with J gene TRBJ1-1, with 7 bases matching TRBD1. The CDR3 covers 15 residues. Germline trimming cut 3 bases from V and 6 bases from J; bases unmatched to any gene: 10. The CDR3 protein is CASSFYLTGVSEAFF. The CDR3 DNA is TGTGCCAGCAGTTTTTACCTAACAGGGGTGTCTGAAGCTTTCTTT.

The sample holds many counts of this clonotype. This chain links TRBV30 with TRBJ1-6; 7 bases agree with TRBD1. The CDR3 extends over 14 amino acids. Germline CDR1 reads GTSNPN; CDR2 reads SVGIG (reference sequence). V lost 8 bases and J lost 7; bases outside the gene matches: 11. The CDR3 reads CAQGTTGTNSPLHF. The CDR3 coding sequence is TGTGCCCAGGGTACGACAGGGACCAATTCACCCCTCCACTTT.

This clonotype was counted many times. The rearrangement joins TRBV6-5 to TRBJ2-1; D may be TRBD2 (7 bases). The germline V gene encodes CDR1 MNHEY and CDR2 SVGAGI. The CDR3 runs to 14 residues. V shed 0 bases and J shed 6 bases, with 9 bases lying between them. The CDR3 loop reads CASSYSRGANEQFF. The CDR3 nucleotides read TGTGCCAGCAGTTACTCCCGGGGGGCCAATGAGCAGTTCTTC.

This clonotype was picked up many times. V usage is TRBV7-8 and J usage is TRBJ2-7; tentatively, D is TRBD1 or TRBD2 (5 bases each). V gave up 2 bases and J gave up 2 bases, with 13 bases separating them. The germline CDR1 and CDR2 sequences are SGHVS and FQNEAQ. The CDR3 spans 15 residues. This CDR3 reads CASSLLAGTTYEQYF. The CDR3 region has the DNA TGTGCCAGCAGCTTACTGGCAGGGACCACCTACGAGCAGTACTTC. The whole variable domain, filled in from reference TRBV7-8 and TRBJ2-7, reads GAGVSQSPRYKVAKRGQDVALRCDPISGHVSLFWYQQALGQGPEFLTYFQNEAQLDKSGLPSDRFFAERPEGSVSTLKIQRTQQEDSAVYLCASSLLAGTTYEQYFGPGTRLTVT.

The sample holds a few counts of this clonotype. The rearrangement uses TRBV12-3 or TRBV12-4 and TRBJ1-3; 8 bases map to TRBD1. The ends lost 5 bases at V and 2 bases at J; junction bases unmatched: 5. The CDR3 has 15 amino acids. CDR3 residues: CASSLRDRTGNTIYF. Here the CDR3 DNA reads TGTGCCAGCAGTCTTCGGGACAGGACTGGAAACACCATATATTTT.

This clonotype was seen at least ten times. The J gene is TRBJ2-5, the V gene TRBV6-1; 9 nucleotides align to TRBD1. Per germline, CDR1 MNHNS and CDR2 SASEGT. CDR3 length equals 17 residues. V lost 6 bases and J lost 2; bases outside the gene matches: 13. CDR3 DNA sequence: TGTGCCAGCAGGAACAAACGGACAGGGGTAGAGCAAGAGACCCAGTACTTC. It specifies CASRNKRTGVEQETQYF.

This clonotype has ten or more counts. V gene TRBV5-1 combines with J gene TRBJ2-3; D is perhaps TRBD2 (6 bases). Germline CDR1 reads SGHRS; CDR2 reads YFSETQ. CDR3 length: 17 residues. Between the trimmed V and J ends, which lost 1 base and 2 bases, there was a span of 17 bases. CDR3 DNA sequence: TGCGCCAGCAGCTTGCGGGGTACGGGAGCGCTCACAGATACGCAGTATTTT. Its translation: CASSLRGTGALTDTQYF.

Many counts were recorded for this clonotype. CDR3 sequence: CASSTPNTGPYNEQFF. In DNA, the CDR3 is TGTGCCAGCTCAACCCCAAACACAGGGCCCTACAATGAGCAGTTCTTC. The V call is TRBV18, the J call TRBJ2-1; tentatively, D is TRBD1 (6 bases). The CDR3 is made up of 16 amino acids. Per the germline V gene, CDR1 is KGHSH and CDR2 is LQKENI. V shed 5 bases and J shed 2 bases, with 16 bases lying between them.

In this sample, this clonotype turned up many times. The gene calls are TRBV6-5 and TRBJ2-1; D is perhaps TRBD2 (5 bases). CDR1 and CDR2 (germline): MNHEY, SVGAGI. V was pared by 0 bases and J by 1 base, with 10 bases between. CDR3 length: 16 amino acids. Here the CDR3 reads CASSYSVGDSYNEQFF. The CDR3 nucleotides read TGTGCCAGCAGTTACTCTGTGGGAGATTCCTACAATGAGCAGTTCTTC.

The rearrangement links TRBV27 to TRBJ1-6; no definite D call. Germline V gene lookup returns CDR1 MNHEY and CDR2 SMNVEV (reference sequence). Trimming cost V 3 bases and J 10 bases, with 13 bases left between them. The CDR3 loop spans 14 amino acids. The CDR3 here is CASSFNGLQSPLHF. The CDR3 DNA sequence: TGTGCCAGCAGTTTTAATGGGTTACAGTCACCCCTCCACTTT.

In its sample, this clonotype was seen many times. The V call is TRBV6-2 or TRBV6-3, the J call TRBJ2-7, with D perhaps TRBD1 (5 bases). From germline, CDR1 is MNHEY and CDR2 SVGEGT. V was trimmed by 2 bases and J by 6 bases, leaving 14 bases between them. The CDR3 sequence is 14 residues long. Written as DNA, the CDR3 is TGTGCCAGCAGTTACACTCAGGGATCGGGCGAGCAGTACTTC. This codes for CASSYTQGSGEQYF.

The chain carries TRBV7-2 and TRBJ2-1, with no clear D. V lost 6 bases, J lost 3 bases, and 12 bases lay in between. The CDR3 loop spans 14 amino acids. The germline gives CDR1 SGHTA, CDR2 FQGNSA. The CDR3 loop is CASRLPSSYNEQFF. In nucleotides, the CDR3 is TGTGCCAGCAGGCTACCCTCTAGCTACAATGAGCAGTTCTTC. Full variable domain (remainder filled in from reference TRBV7-2 and TRBJ2-1): GAGVSQSPSNKVTEKGKDVELRCDPISGHTALYWYRQSLGQGLEFLIYFQGNSAPDKSGLPSDRFSAERTGGSVSTLTIQRTQQEDSAVYLCASRLPSSYNEQFFGPGTRLTVL.

V is TRBV5-6 and J is TRBJ1-6; 7 bases match TRBD1. CDR1 and CDR2 from the germline V gene are SGHDT and YYEEEE. Trimming cost V 0 bases and J 9 bases; bases outside gene matches: 3. This CDR3 contains 14 residues. CDR3 sequence: CASSLGQGSSPLHF. The CDR3 coding sequence is TGTGCCAGCAGCTTGGGACAGGGTAGTTCACCCCTCCACTTT.

Notes on this clonotype: A read error may be the cause here, since a much bigger clone is one base away. The CDR3 is CAISYFPDTQYF. In DNA form, the CDR3 reads TGTGCCATCAGCTACTTCCCCGATACGCAGTATTTT. V usage is TRBV10-3 and J usage is TRBJ2-3, with D unclear. This CDR3 has 12 amino acids. The V and J ends lost 6 bases and 6 bases respectively, with 10 bases between them. Germline V CDR1 and CDR2: ENHRY, SYGVKD.